This T cell receptor beta chain was retrieved from a study of neurological immune-mediated disorders (dated 2019 in TCRdb). Study-wide context: Peripheral blood TCR-beta repertoires from HTLV-I-associated myelopathy (HAM/TSP) patients, multiple sclerosis patients and healthy controls were compared by UMI-based sequencing. The cohort comprised about 71 subjects: 14 HAM/TSP patients, 35 or so multiple sclerosis patients and 20 or so healthy controls. Longitudinal samples, technical triplicates and paired sorted CD4+ and CD8+ T-cell subsets, alongside PBMC samples, were included among the approximately 99 TCR-beta libraries. Results and caveats for the whole study, not just this receptor: TCR clonal expansion was greatest in HAM/TSP patients and smallest in MS patients, who ranked below even healthy controls. No identical CDR3 amino acid sequences were found to be shared among expanded clones across subjects, suggesting that TCR-beta repertoires were private in all groups.

This clonotype was found many times. It has no known antigen specificity. Within one base of it there is no much larger clone, and no base qualities were kept. cDNA was synthesized by template-switch 5'RACE using a primer with a 10-nucleotide random unique molecular identifier that tagged each TCR transcript. Over 200 million TCR-beta sequences, covering 15-18 subjects, were produced in each sequencing run. The RNeasy kit was used for extraction of total RNA. Using the KAPA Real-time Library Amplification kit, TCR-beta VDJ regions were amplified with primers for the TCR constant region and the 5'RACE anchor. Sample indexes and Illumina adaptors were added in a first PCR, and a second PCR then increased library yield. After Ampure bead purification, the TCR product of roughly 650 bp was size-selected on a 2% E-gel SizeSelection system. Library quality was checked on a Bioanalyzer, concentration was measured with Qubit, and libraries were quantified with the Kapa Library Quantification kit before pooling. An Illumina HiSeq 2500 sequenced the libraries paired-end 2 x 150 bp. To increase sequence diversity, roughly 24-32% phiX was spiked into each library pool. Under the source paper's analysis protocol: The UMI-based MiGEC pipeline processed quality-filtered reads and removed over 75% of raw TCR sequences during error correction. VDJ genes were aligned to IMGT germline references, and clonotypes were defined by unique CDR3 amino acid sequence plus V-J genes. Clonal expansion, Shannon diversity and CDR3 relatedness were evaluated with VDJtools (CalcPairwiseDistances, ClusterSamples), while phylogenetic trees were built in CLCbio workbench. Expanded clones were defined as having at least 8 unique UMIs, based on coefficient-of-variation modelling across technical triplicates. Using fastp trimming at Q25 and MiXCR clonotype assembly, TCRdb reanalyzed the public sequencing data and kept in-frame beta chains. CDR3 protein duplicates are merged, each entry listing the most common genes and DNA. TCRdb, not the original authors, processed these V and J calls. The sample has more than 25,000 distinct CDR3 sequences on record, around 10% of them singletons. The ten largest clones represent roughly 5% of the sample.

Healthy controls were blood bank volunteers in Maryland, USA. For unsorted PBMC libraries, 2 million PBMCs were used after storage in RNAlater at -80 degrees C until RNA extraction. Peripheral blood was subjected to Ficoll-Hypaque density gradient centrifugation to isolate PBMCs, which were then cryopreserved in liquid nitrogen. Counted from cysteine to phenylalanine, this CDR3 has 14 amino acids. Solely the CDR3 DNA is kept, with 42 bases framed from the first base. Recombination linked TRBV21-1 to TRBJ1-5. TRBV21-1 is annotated as a pseudogene. Source material: PBMCs. This receptor was identified in a woman aged 55 to 70 in good health. The nucleotides are TGTGCCAGCAGCAAAGCGCTGGCAAATCAGCCCCAGCATTTT. Protein translation: CASSKALANQPQHF.